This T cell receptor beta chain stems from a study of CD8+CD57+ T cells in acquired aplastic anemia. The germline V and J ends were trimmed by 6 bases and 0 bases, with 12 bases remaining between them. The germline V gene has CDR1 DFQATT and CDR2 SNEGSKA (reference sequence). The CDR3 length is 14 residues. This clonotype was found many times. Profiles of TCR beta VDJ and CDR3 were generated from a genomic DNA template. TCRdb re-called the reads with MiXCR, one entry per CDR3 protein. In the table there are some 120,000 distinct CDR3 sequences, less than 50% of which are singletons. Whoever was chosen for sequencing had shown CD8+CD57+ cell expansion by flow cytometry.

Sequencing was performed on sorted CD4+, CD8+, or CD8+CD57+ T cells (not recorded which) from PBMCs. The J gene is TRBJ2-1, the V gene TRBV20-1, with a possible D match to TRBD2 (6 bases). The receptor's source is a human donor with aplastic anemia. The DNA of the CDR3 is TGCAGTGCAACCCGGGGGAGCTCCTACAATGAGCAGTTCTTC. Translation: CSATRGSSYNEQFF.